This TCR beta chain came from a study of response to subunit inactivated influenza vaccine. Regarding the study as a whole: Only a handful of new T cells, the authors suggested, are recruited with each seasonal influenza vaccination.

The CDR3 runs 14 residues. TCRdb re-called the RT-PCR reads with MiXCR, one entry per CDR3 protein. In the table there are hundreds of thousands of distinct CDR3 sequences, roughly 9.7% of which are singletons. Concerning this clonotype itself: Its antigen is not identified. Mismatch with germline at one junction end may stem from a read error.

Material: PBMCs from blood, obtained about 40 days after vaccination. The chain couples TRBV12-3 or TRBV12-4 to TRBJ2-7, with 9 nucleotides matching TRBD1. This clonotype was obtained from a man aged 50 or older who received an inactivated influenza vaccine. The chain's CDR3 is CASRRGTGFEEHYF. CDR3 coding DNA: TGTGCCAGCAGGCGCGGGACAGGGTTTGAAGAGCACTACTTC.